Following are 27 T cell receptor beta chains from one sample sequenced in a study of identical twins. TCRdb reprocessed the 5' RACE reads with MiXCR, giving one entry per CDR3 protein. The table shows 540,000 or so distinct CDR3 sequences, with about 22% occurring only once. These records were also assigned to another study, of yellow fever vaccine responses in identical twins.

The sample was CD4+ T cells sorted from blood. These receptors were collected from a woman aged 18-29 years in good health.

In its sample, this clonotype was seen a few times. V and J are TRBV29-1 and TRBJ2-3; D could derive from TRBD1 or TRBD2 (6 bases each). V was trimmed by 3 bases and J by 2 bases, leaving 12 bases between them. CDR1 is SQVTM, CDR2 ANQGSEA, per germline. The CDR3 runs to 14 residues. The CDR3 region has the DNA TGCAGCGTTGAGAAGGGGGGACTCACAGATACGCAGTATTTT. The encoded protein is CSVEKGGLTDTQYF.

CDR3 sequence (DNA): TGCGCCAGCAGTCTGGCCCAGGCGCTGGAGCAGTACTTC. Encoded protein: CASSLAQALEQYF. The chain uses TRBV5-1 and TRBJ2-7; D is unresolved. The V gene's germline CDR1 is SGHRS and CDR2 YFSETQ. V lost 5 bases and J 7 bases, leaving 16 bases between the germline ends. CDR3 length: 13 amino acids.

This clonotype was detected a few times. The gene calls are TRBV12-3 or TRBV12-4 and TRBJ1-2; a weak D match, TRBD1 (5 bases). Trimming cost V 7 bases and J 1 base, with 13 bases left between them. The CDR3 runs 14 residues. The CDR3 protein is CASTGGAGNYGYTF. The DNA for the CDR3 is TGTGCCAGCACTGGGGGAGCGGGTAACTATGGCTACACCTTC.

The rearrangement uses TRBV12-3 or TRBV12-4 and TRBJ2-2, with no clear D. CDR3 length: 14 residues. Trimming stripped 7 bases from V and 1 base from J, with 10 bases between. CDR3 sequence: CASTLPMNTGELFF. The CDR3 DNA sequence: TGTGCCAGCACCCTCCCCATGAACACCGGGGAGCTGTTTTTT.

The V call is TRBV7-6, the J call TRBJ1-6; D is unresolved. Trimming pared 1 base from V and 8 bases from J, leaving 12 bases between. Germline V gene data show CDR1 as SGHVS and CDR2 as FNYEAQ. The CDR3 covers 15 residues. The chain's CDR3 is CASSLDPNGDSPLHF. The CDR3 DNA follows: TGTGCCAGCAGCTTAGATCCCAACGGGGATTCACCCCTCCACTTT.

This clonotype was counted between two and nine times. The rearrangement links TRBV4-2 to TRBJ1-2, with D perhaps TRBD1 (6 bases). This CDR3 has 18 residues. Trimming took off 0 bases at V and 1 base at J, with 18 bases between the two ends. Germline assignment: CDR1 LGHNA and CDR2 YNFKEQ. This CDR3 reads CASSQDSAGAFLNYGYTF. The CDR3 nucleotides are TGTGCCAGCAGCCAAGATTCCGCAGGGGCTTTTCTTAACTATGGCTACACCTTC.

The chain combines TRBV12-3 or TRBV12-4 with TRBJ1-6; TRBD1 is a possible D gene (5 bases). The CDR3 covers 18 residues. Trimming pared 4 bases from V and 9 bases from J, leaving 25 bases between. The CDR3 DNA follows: TGTGCCAGCAGTTCACAATCCCGACAGCCACCCTGGGGTTCACCCCTCCACTTT. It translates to CASSSQSRQPPWGSPLHF.

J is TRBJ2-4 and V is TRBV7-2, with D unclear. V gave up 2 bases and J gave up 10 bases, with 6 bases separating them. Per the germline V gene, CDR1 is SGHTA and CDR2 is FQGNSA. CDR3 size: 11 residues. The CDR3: CASSLRAIQYF. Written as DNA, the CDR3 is TGTGCCAGCAGCTTAAGGGCTATTCAGTACTTC.

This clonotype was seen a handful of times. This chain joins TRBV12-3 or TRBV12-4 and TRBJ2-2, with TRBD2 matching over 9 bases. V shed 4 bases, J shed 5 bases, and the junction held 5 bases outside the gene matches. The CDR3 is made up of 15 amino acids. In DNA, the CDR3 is TGTGCCAGCAGTTCAAGCGGGAGGTGGACCGGGGAGCTGTTTTTT. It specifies CASSSSGRWTGELFF.

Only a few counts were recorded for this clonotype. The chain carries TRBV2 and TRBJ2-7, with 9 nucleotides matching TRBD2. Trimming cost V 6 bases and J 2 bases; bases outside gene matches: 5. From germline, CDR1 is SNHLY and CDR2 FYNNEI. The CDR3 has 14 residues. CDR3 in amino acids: CASSETSGPYEQYF. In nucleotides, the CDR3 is TGTGCCAGCAGCGAGACTAGCGGACCCTACGAGCAGTACTTC.

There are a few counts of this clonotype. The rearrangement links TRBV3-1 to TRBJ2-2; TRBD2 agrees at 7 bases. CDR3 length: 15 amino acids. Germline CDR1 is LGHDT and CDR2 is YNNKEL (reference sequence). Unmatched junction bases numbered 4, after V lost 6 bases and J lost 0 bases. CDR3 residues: CASSAGTTNTGELFF. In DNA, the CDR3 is TGTGCCAGCAGTGCCGGGACTACGAACACCGGGGAGCTGTTTTTT.

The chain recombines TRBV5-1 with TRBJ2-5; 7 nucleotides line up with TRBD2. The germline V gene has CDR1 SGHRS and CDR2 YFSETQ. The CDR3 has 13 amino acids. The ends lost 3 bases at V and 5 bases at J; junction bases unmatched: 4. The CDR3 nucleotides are TGCGCCAGCAGCTCTCCCGGGGGGGAGACCCAGTACTTC. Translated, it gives CASSSPGGETQYF.

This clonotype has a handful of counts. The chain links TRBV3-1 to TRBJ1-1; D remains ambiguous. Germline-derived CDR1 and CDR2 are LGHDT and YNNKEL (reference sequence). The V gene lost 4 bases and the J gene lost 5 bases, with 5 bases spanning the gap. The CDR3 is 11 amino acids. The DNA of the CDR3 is TGTGCCAGCAGCCGGATGACTGAAGCTTTCTTT. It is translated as CASSRMTEAFF. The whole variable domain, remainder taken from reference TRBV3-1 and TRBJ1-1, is DTAVSQTPKYLVTQMGNDKSIKCEQNLGHDTMYWYKQDSKKFLKIMFSYNNKELIINETVPNRFSPKSPDKAHLNLHINSLELGDSAVYFCASSRMTEAFFGQGTRLTVV.

CDR3 nucleotides: TGTGCCAGCAGCCCGCAGATGAGCGTTAACACTGAAGCTTTCTTT. It specifies CASSPQMSVNTEAFF. V is TRBV3-1 and J is TRBJ1-1, with D unresolved. This CDR3 has 15 residues. The germline V gene has CDR1 LGHDT and CDR2 YNNKEL (reference sequence). V was shortened by 4 bases and J by 2 bases, with 14 bases between the two germline ends. The full variable domain, with the rest looked up from reference TRBV3-1 and TRBJ1-1, is DTAVSQTPKYLVTQMGNDKSIKCEQNLGHDTMYWYKQDSKKFLKIMFSYNNKELIINETVPNRFSPKSPDKAHLNLHINSLELGDSAVYFCASSPQMSVNTEAFFGQGTRLTVV.

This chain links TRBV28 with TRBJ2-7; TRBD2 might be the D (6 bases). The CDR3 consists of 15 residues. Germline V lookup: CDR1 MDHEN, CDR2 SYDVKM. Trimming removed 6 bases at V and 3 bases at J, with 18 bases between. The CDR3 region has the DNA TGTGCCAGCAGCAAGGTAGCGGCATCCCTCTACGAGCAGTACTTC. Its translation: CASSKVAASLYEQYF.

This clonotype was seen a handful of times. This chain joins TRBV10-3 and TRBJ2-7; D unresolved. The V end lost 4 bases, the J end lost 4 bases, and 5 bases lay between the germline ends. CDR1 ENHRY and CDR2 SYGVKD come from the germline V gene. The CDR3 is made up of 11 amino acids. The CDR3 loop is CAISAEYEQYF. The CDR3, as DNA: TGTGCCATCAGTGCGGAGTACGAGCAGTACTTC.

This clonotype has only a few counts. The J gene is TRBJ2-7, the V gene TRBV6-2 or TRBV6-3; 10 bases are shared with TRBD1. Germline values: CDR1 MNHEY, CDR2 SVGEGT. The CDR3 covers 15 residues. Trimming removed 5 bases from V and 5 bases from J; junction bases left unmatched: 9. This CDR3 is CASSAPGQGRHEQYF. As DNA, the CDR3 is TGTGCCAGCAGTGCACCGGGACAGGGGAGACACGAGCAGTACTTC.

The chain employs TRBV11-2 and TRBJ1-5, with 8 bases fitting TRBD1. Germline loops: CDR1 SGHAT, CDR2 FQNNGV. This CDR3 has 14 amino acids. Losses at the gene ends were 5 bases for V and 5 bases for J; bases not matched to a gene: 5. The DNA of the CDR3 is TGTGCCAGCAGCCCCCGGACAGGGCATCAGCCCCAGCATTTT. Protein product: CASSPRTGHQPQHF.

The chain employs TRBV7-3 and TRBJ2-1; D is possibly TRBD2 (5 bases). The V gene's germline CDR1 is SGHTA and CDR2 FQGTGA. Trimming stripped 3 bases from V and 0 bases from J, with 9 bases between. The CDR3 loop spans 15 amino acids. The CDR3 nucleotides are TGTGCCAGCAGCTTGGACTCCCACTCCTACAATGAGCAGTTCTTC. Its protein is CASSLDSHSYNEQFF.

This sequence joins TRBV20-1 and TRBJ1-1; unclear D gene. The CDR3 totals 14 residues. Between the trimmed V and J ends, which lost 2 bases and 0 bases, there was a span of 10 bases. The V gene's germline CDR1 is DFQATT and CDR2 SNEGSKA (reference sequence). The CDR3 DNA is TGCAGTGCTAGATTACAGTCAATGAACACTGAAGCTTTCTTT. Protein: CSARLQSMNTEAFF.

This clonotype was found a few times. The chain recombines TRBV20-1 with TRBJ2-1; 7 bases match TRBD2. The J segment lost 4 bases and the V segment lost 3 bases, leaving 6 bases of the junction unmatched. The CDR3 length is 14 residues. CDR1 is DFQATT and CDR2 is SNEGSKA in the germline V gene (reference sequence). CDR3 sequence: CSASERGRYNEQFF. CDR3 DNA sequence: TGCAGTGCTAGTGAGCGGGGAAGATACAATGAGCAGTTCTTC.

CDR3 in DNA: TGCGCCAGCAGCCCGGAGGCAGGGCAAGTCACCGGGGAGCTGTTTTTT. It codes for CASSPEAGQVTGELFF. The chain carries TRBV5-1 and TRBJ2-2; D possibly matches TRBD1 or TRBD2 (5 bases each). The CDR3 has 16 residues. From germline, CDR1 is SGHRS and CDR2 YFSETQ. Trimming left V 4 bases short and J 4 bases short, with 17 bases between.

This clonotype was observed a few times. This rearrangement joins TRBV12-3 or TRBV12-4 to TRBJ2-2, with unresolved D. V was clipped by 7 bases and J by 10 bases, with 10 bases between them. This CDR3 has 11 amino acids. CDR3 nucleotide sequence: TGTGCCAGCACCCTCTGGGAGGAGCTGTTTTTT. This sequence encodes CASTLWEELFF.

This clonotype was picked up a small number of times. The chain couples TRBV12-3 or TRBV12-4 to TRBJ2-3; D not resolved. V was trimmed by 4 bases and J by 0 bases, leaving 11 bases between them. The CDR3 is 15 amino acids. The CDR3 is CASSSTDSSTDTQYF. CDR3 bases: TGTGCCAGCAGTTCCACAGATTCTAGCACAGATACGCAGTATTTT.

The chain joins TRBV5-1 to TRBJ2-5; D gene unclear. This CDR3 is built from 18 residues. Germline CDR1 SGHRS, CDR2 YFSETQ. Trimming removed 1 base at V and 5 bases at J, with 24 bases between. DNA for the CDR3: TGCGCCAGCAGCTTGAATGCCCAAGGGCGACTCGGCAGGGAGACCCAGTACTTC. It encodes CASSLNAQGRLGRETQYF.

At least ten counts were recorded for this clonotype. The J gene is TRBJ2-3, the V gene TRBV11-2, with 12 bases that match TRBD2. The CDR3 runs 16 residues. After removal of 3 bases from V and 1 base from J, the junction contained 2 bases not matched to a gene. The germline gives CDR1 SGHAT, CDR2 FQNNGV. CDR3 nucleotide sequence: TGTGCCAGCAGCTTTCGACTAGCGGGAGGCACAGATACGCAGTATTTT. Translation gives CASSFRLAGGTDTQYF.

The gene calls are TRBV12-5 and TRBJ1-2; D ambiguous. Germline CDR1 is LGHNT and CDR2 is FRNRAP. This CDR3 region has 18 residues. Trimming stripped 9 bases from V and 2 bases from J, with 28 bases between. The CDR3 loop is CASASRLVLSAINYGYTF. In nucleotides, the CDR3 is TGTGCTAGCGCCTCCCGCCTTGTATTGTCGGCCATAAACTATGGCTACACCTTC.